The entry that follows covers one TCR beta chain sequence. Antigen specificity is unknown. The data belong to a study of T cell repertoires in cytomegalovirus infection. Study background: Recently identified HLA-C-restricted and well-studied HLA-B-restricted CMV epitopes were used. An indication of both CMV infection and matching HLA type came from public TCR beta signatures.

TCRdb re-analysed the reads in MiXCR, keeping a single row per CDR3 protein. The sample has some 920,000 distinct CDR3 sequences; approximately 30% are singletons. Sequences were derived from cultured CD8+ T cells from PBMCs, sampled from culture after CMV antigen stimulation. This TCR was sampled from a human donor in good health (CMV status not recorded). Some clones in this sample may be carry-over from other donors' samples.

This CDR3 is CASTLERHLANTGELFF. CDR3 nucleotide sequence: TGTGCCAGCACCTTGGAGCGGCACCTCGCGAACACCGGGGAGCTGTTTTTT. The chain couples TRBV6-5 to TRBJ2-2; a possible D gene is TRBD2 (5 bases). Germline V CDR1 and CDR2: MNHEY, SVGAGI. V lost 7 bases to trimming and J lost 0 bases, with 18 bases between them. The CDR3 extends over 17 amino acids.